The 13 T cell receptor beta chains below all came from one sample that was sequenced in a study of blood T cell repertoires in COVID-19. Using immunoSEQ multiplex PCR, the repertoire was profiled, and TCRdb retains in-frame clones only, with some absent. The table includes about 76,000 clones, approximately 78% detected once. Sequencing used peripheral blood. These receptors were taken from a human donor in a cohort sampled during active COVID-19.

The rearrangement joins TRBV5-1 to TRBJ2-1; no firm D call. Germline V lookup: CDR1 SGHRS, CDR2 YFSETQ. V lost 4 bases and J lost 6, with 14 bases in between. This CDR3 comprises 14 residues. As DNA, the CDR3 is TGCGCCAGCAGCATGGGCCCGTCGGGCAATGAGCAGTTCTTC. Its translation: CASSMGPSGNEQFF. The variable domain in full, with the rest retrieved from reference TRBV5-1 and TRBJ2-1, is KAGVTQTPRYLIKTRGQQVTLSCSPISGHRSVSWYQQTPGQGLQFLFEYFSETQRNKGNFPGRFSGRQFSNSRSEMNVSTLELGDSALYLCASSMGPSGNEQFFGPGTRLTVL.

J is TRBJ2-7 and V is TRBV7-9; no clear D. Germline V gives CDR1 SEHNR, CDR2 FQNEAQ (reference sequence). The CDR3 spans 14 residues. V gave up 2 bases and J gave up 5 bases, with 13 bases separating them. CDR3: CASSLSQAADEQYF. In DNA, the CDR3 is TGTGCCAGCAGCTTAAGCCAGGCAGCCGACGAGCAGTACTTC.

The CDR3 region has the DNA TGTGCCAGCAGTTTAGTGTGGGAGGGCTCTGGGGCCAACGTCCTGACTTTC. This sequence encodes CASSLVWEGSGANVLTF. The rearrangement links TRBV27 to TRBJ2-6; 7 bases are a match to TRBD2. Trimming took 2 bases from V and 0 from J; bases not matched to a gene: 4. Germline CDR1 MNHEY, CDR2 SMNVEV (reference sequence). This CDR3 region has 17 residues.

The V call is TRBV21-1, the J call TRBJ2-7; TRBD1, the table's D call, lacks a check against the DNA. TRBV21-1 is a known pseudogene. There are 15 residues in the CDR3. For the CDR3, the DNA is TGTGCCAGCAGCAAAGTAGACCCAGGGGGGTGGGAGCAGTACTTC. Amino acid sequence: CASSKVDPGGWEQYF.

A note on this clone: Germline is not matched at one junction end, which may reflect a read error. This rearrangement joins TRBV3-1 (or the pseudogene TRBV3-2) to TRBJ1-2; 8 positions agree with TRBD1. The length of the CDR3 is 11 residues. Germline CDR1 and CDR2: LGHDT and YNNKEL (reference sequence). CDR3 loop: CASTSSDRVIF. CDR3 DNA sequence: TGTGCCAGCACCTCCTCGGACAGGGTAATCTTC.

As DNA, the CDR3 is TGTGCCAGCAGTCACCGACTAGCGGGGGTAGATACGCAGTATTTT. It is translated as CASSHRLAGVDTQYF. This chain connects TRBV6-5 to TRBJ2-3; 12 nucleotides line up with TRBD2. Trimming removed 5 bases from V and 5 bases from J; junction bases left unmatched: 5. The CDR3 spans 15 residues. CDR1 is MNHEY and CDR2 is SVGAGI in the germline V gene.

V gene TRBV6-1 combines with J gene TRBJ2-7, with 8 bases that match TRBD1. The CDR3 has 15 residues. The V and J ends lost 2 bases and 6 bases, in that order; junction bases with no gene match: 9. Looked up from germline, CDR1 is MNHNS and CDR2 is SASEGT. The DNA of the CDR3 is TGTGCCAGCAGTGAACCAGGACAGGGTAAGGGCGAGCAGTACTTC. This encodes CASSEPGQGKGEQYF.

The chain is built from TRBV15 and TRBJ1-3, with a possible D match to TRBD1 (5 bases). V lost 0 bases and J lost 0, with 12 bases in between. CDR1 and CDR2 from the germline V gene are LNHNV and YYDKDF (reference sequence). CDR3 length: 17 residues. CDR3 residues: CATSRDRGRSSGNTIYF. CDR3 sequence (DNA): TGTGCCACCAGCAGAGATCGGGGGAGGAGCTCTGGAAACACCATATATTTT.

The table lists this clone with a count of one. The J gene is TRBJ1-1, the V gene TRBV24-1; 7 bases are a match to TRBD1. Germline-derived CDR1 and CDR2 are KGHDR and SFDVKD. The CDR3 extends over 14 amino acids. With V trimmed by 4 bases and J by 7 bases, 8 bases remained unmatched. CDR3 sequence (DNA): TGTGCCACCAGTGAGCCCCCCCCAGGGGGTGAAGCTTTCTTT. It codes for CATSEPPPGGEAFF.

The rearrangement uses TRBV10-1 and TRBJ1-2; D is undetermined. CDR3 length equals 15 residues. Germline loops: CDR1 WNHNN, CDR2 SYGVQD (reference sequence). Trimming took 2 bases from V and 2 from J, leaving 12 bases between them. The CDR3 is CASSEQGVPNYGYTF. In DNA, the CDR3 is TGCGCCAGCAGTGAGCAAGGAGTCCCAAACTATGGCTACACCTTC.

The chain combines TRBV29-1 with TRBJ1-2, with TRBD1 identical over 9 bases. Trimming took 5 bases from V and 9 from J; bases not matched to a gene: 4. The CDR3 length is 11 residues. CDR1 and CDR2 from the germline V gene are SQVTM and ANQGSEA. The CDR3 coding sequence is TGCAGCGTTCAGACAGGGGGAAGCTACACCTTC. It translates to CSVQTGGSYTF.

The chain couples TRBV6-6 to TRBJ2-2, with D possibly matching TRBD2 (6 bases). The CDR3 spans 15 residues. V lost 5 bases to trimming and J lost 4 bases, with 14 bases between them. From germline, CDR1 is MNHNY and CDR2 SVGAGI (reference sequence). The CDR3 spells CASSPPGVVTGELFF. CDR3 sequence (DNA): TGTGCCAGCAGTCCCCCGGGGGTAGTCACCGGGGAGCTGTTTTTT.

The CDR3 DNA sequence: TGCGCCAGCAGCTTGGCCCCGAATCAGCCCCAGCATTTT. It yields the protein CASSLAPNQPQHF. This chain joins TRBV5-1 and TRBJ1-5; D is uncertain. CDR3 length: 13 residues. Trimming left V 0 bases short and J 4 bases short, with 5 bases between. Germline CDR1 reads SGHRS; CDR2 reads YFSETQ.